The rows below give T cell receptor beta chains drawn from one sample of a study of cytomegalovirus exposure and HLA in healthy donors. Produced via immunoSEQ multiplex PCR; TCRdb's table is partial and in-frame only. The sample comprises about 130,000 clones, about 83% of which are singletons, and over 0.95% rests with the top ten. Material for sequencing was PBMCs. These receptors were taken from a girl aged 2 to 9 in good health and CMV-seronegative. Both conserved end residues are part of each CDR3. The listing skips clone size in some rows; elsewhere it reads once, few, many or a size class.

abundance	v_gene	j_gene	CDR3aa
NA	TRBV6-5	TRBJ2-3	CASSSTRLAGSDTQYF
once	TRBV7-9	TRBJ1-1	CASSLGTGSFEAFF
NA	TRBV5-4	TRBJ2-5	CASSRGGSKETQYF
NA	TRBV27	TRBJ2-7	CASSPRQGTYEQYF
NA	TRBV28	TRBJ1-5	CASSFFRTALNQPQHF
once	TRBV30	TRBJ2-3	CAWSSGGPRDTQYF
NA	TRBV2	TRBJ2-7	CASRAQGYEQYF
NA	TRBV4-1	TRBJ2-7	CASSQVPWTGPAYEQYF
NA	TRBV5-1	TRBJ2-7	CASSITGQGYEQYF
once	TRBV29-1	TRBJ1-1	CGTGTHTEAFF
NA	TRBV28	TRBJ1-2	CASSQDRAYYGYTF
NA	TRBV2	TRBJ2-7	CASRRAGSGYEQYF
NA	TRBV19	TRBJ2-3	CASSLAGVRRTDTQYF
once	TRBV19	TRBJ1-2	CASIRGTGDGGYTF
NA	TRBV29-1	TRBJ1-2	CSVGEQGVLGNTF
NA	TRBV7-2	TRBJ2-3	CASSLASAGTSDTQYF
NA	TRBV7-9	TRBJ1-1	CASSPSGGTNTEAFF
NA	TRBV5-6	TRBJ2-3	CASSWNWDRGLERQYF
NA	TRBV7-8	TRBJ1-2	CASSLVPRQTYGYTF
NA	TRBV9	TRBJ2-5	CASSVVAGAMETQYF
NA	TRBV2	TRBJ2-5	CASPLQSNQETQYF
NA	TRBV5-4	TRBJ2-3	CASSLPSGEADTQYF
NA	TRBV2	TRBJ2-3	CASSDNTQYF
NA	TRBV2	TRBJ1-4	CASSEVRGEKLFF
NA	TRBV11-2	TRBJ2-7	CASSHRVDEQYF
NA	TRBV7-2	TRBJ2-1	CASSRLAGGVEQFF
NA	TRBV5-1	TRBJ2-7	CASSLGPSGASEQYF
NA	TRBV5-5	TRBJ2-3	CASSPTGNTDTQYF
NA	TRBV7-9	TRBJ1-2	CASSFWEGEGYTF
NA	TRBV7-2	NA	CASSLAGGGYEQYF
NA	TRBV28	TRBJ2-7	CASSGGVYEQYF
NA	TRBV7-7	TRBJ2-5	CASSLGSSGAQETQYF